The 22 T cell receptor beta chains below were found in one sample sequenced in a study of OX40 agonist ivuxolimab in advanced cancers. The data were produced by immunoSEQ multiplex PCR, yet TCRdb's version contains in-frame clones alone and is incomplete. The sample holds over 45,000 clones, approximately 83% seen once. The sample consisted of CD4+ or CD8+ T cells sorted from blood, taken in a trial of the OX40 agonist ivuxolimab. These receptors were obtained from an adult with an advanced solid tumor such as melanoma, head and neck, liver or kidney cancer.

This chain connects TRBV19 to TRBJ1-2; TRBD1 is a possible D gene (6 bases). Germline CDR1 reads LNHDA; CDR2 reads SQIVND (reference sequence). The CDR3 consists of 16 residues. V lost 3 bases and J 3 bases, leaving 17 bases between the germline ends. Written as DNA, the CDR3 is TGTGCCAGTAGTATGGGTCTGGGGGCCCTTTACTATGGCTACACCTTC. Its translation is CASSMGLGALYYGYTF.

The rearrangement uses TRBV5-1 and TRBJ1-2; possible D gene TRBD1, 5 bases. CDR1 and CDR2 (germline): SGHRS, YFSETQ. The V and J ends lost 0 bases and 10 bases respectively, with 19 bases between them. This CDR3 contains 15 residues. The CDR3: CASSLDGGAPSFYTF. The DNA of the CDR3 is TGCGCCAGCAGCTTGGATGGAGGGGCCCCATCCTTCTACACCTTC.

V usage is TRBV9 and J usage is TRBJ2-5; 8 nucleotides line up with TRBD2. There are 15 residues in the CDR3. Germline CDR1 and CDR2: SGDLS and YYNGEE. Trimming removed 3 bases from V and 4 bases from J; junction bases left unmatched: 8. In DNA form, the CDR3 reads TGTGCCAGCAGCGGTCTTGGGCTAGCGGGAGAGACCCAGTACTTC. It is translated as CASSGLGLAGETQYF.

The V call is TRBV7-8, the J call TRBJ1-5; no reliable D call. The V gene lost 1 base and the J gene lost 3 bases, with 10 bases spanning the gap. The CDR3 totals 15 residues. Germline CDR1 and CDR2: SGHVS and FQNEAQ. The DNA for the CDR3 is TGTGCCAGCAGCTTAGGACGGGAGATCAATCAGCCCCAGCATTTT. It is translated as CASSLGREINQPQHF.

V and J are TRBV2 and TRBJ2-7; D might be TRBD1 (5 bases). The germline V gene has CDR1 SNHLY and CDR2 FYNNEI. The CDR3 is 13 amino acids. With 5 bases removed from V and 2 bases from J, the gap between germline ends came to 10 bases. CDR3 bases: TGTGCCAGCAGTAAGGACACCACCTACGAGCAGTACTTC. It translates to CASSKDTTYEQYF. Together with reference TRBV2 and TRBJ2-7, the CDR3 gives the full variable domain: EPEVTQTPSHQVTQMGQEVILRCVPISNHLYFYWYRQILGQKVEFLVSFYNNEISEKSEIFDDQFSVERPDGSNFTLKIRSTKLEDSAMYFCASSKDTTYEQYFGPGTRLTVT.

The V gene is TRBV19, the J gene TRBJ1-2, with 9 bases that match TRBD1. J lost 4 bases, V lost 5 bases, and 8 bases had no gene match. This CDR3 has 15 amino acids. The germline V gene has CDR1 LNHDA and CDR2 SQIVND (reference sequence). CDR3 in DNA: TGTGCCAGTAGTGATACCGGGACAGGGACCTATGGCTACACCTTC. Protein product: CASSDTGTGTYGYTF.

The gene calls are TRBV5-1 and TRBJ2-3, with D unresolved. Germline V lookup: CDR1 SGHRS, CDR2 YFSETQ. Trimming took off 4 bases at V and 5 bases at J, with 14 bases between the two ends. This CDR3 has 14 amino acids. CDR3: CASSGRELEDTQYF. CDR3 DNA: TGCGCCAGCAGCGGAAGGGAACTGGAAGATACGCAGTATTTT.

This rearrangement joins TRBV5-1 to TRBJ2-3, with TRBD1 matching 11 bases. Germline values: CDR1 SGHRS, CDR2 YFSETQ. The CDR3 spans 16 residues. V lost 5 bases to trimming and J lost 2 bases; unmatched junction nucleotides: 7. The chain's CDR3 is CASSVGTGGITDTQYF. In nucleotides, the CDR3 is TGCGCCAGCAGTGTGGGGACAGGGGGGATCACAGATACGCAGTATTTT.

The chain joins TRBV6-5 to TRBJ2-3; D uncertain. Germline assignment: CDR1 MNHEY and CDR2 SVGAGI. CDR3 length: 15 residues. Trimming stripped 0 bases from V and 2 bases from J, with 9 bases between. CDR3 sequence reads: CASSYSNPHTDTQYF. The CDR3 DNA sequence: TGTGCCAGCAGTTACTCGAACCCGCACACAGATACGCAGTATTTT.

This clone was seen more than once but under ten times. This chain joins TRBV18 and TRBJ2-1; tentative D call: TRBD2 (6 bases). V gave up 6 bases and J gave up 6 bases, with 18 bases separating them. CDR3 size: 15 residues. Germline V CDR1 and CDR2: KGHSH, LQKENI. In DNA form, the CDR3 reads TGTGCCAGCTCCTCGTGGGCTAGCGAGAGCAATGAGCAGTTCTTC. This translates into CASSSWASESNEQFF.

The V call is TRBV5-4, the J call TRBJ2-5; 10 bases map to TRBD2. Unmatched junction bases numbered 1, after V lost 1 base and J lost 4 bases. Per germline, CDR1 SGHNT and CDR2 YYREEE (reference sequence). The CDR3 has 14 residues. CDR3 residues: CASSLRLAGETQYF. For the CDR3, the DNA is TGTGCCAGCAGCTTGCGACTAGCGGGAGAGACCCAGTACTTC.

This chain joins TRBV4-1 and TRBJ1-2; possible D gene TRBD1, 5 bases. The germline V and J ends were trimmed by 3 bases and 3 bases, with 14 bases remaining between them. Germline CDR1 is MGHRA and CDR2 is YSYEKL. The CDR3 length is 15 residues. The CDR3 reads CASSQTGTEDYGYTF. The CDR3 DNA is TGCGCCAGCAGCCAGACCGGGACGGAAGACTATGGCTACACCTTC.

CDR3 nucleotide sequence: TGTGCCAGTGAGGGCCTGAGCGGGAGCGGGCGGAAAGAGACCCAGTACTTC. Amino acid sequence: CASEGLSGSGRKETQYF. The rearrangement uses TRBV19 and TRBJ2-5; 8 nucleotides agree with TRBD2. CDR3 length equals 17 residues. Germline V gene sequence: CDR1 LNHDA, CDR2 SQIVND (reference sequence). The V segment lost 8 bases and the J segment 3 bases; nucleotides outside the gene matches: 17.

The CDR3 DNA follows: TGTGCCAGCAGCTCGGGACAGAAAGAGACCCAGTACTTC. This encodes CASSSGQKETQYF. The rearrangement uses TRBV7-3 and TRBJ2-5; 7 nucleotides line up with TRBD1. Germline assignment: CDR1 SGHTA and CDR2 FQGTGA. CDR3 size: 13 residues. The J segment lost 3 bases and the V segment lost 4 bases, leaving 2 bases of the junction unmatched.

The chain links TRBV19 to TRBJ2-1, with 10 bases that match TRBD2. Germline CDR1 is LNHDA and CDR2 is SQIVND (reference sequence). The CDR3 runs 15 residues. The V gene end was trimmed by 2 bases and the J gene end by 15 bases; junction bases not matched to a gene: 13. The CDR3 nucleotides read TGTGCCAGTAGTATACGGGGACTAGCGTCGAGGCGTTGGTTCTTC. Translating gives CASSIRGLASRRWFF. The variable domain in full, completed from reference TRBV19 and TRBJ2-1, reads DGGITQSPKYLFRKEGQNVTLSCEQNLNHDAMYWYRQDPGQGLRLIYYSQIVNDFQKGDIAEGYSVSREKKESFPLTVTSAQKNPTAFYLCASSIRGLASRRWFFGPGTRLTVL.

The genes are TRBV7-3 and TRBJ2-1, with 9 bases aligning to TRBD2. Germline V gene data show CDR1 as SGHTA and CDR2 as FQGTGA. The CDR3 spans 16 residues. The V segment lost 3 bases and the J segment 4 bases; nucleotides outside the gene matches: 7. As DNA, the CDR3 is TGTGCCAGCAGCTTCACGTCTCTAGCGGGATACAATGAGCAGTTCTTC. Amino acids: CASSFTSLAGYNEQFF.

The V gene is TRBV28, the J gene TRBJ1-3; no clear D. The germline V gene has CDR1 MDHEN and CDR2 SYDVKM. V was shortened by 3 bases and J by 2 bases, with 14 bases between the two germline ends. There are 16 residues in the CDR3. CDR3 in DNA: TGTGCCAGCAGTTTCGCCGGTGGAGACACTGGAAACACCATATATTTT. Protein: CASSFAGGDTGNTIYF.

The rearrangement links TRBV2 to TRBJ1-5, with D tentatively TRBD1 (6 bases). The ends were cut back, 4 bases at V and 4 bases at J, with 17 bases in the middle. The CDR3 loop spans 16 amino acids. Germline assignment: CDR1 SNHLY and CDR2 FYNNEI. The CDR3 nucleotides read TGTGCCAGCAGTGTGCACAGGGTCGGGACAAATCAGCCCCAGCATTTT. This codes for CASSVHRVGTNQPQHF.

In this sample, this clone turned up once. The rearrangement joins TRBV4-3 to TRBJ1-2; TRBD1 agrees at 9 bases. There are 15 residues in the CDR3. CDR1 is LGHNA and CDR2 is YSLEER in the germline V gene. V was pared by 1 base and J by 7 bases, with 7 bases of the junction left unmatched. CDR3 DNA sequence: TGCGCCAGCAGCCAAGCCTGGGACAGGGTCTTTGGCTACACCTTC. This translates into CASSQAWDRVFGYTF.

This sequence joins TRBV30 and TRBJ2-7, with D unclear. The V end lost 0 bases, the J end lost 7 bases, and 7 bases lay between the germline ends. The CDR3 contains 11 residues. CDR1 is GTSNPN, CDR2 SVGIG, per germline (reference sequence). CDR3 bases: TGTGCCTGGAGTGTCAGTCCAGAGCAGTACTTC. Amino acid sequence: CAWSVSPEQYF.

The rearrangement links TRBV21-1 to TRBJ2-7; the table names TRBD1, a call not compared with the DNA. TRBV21-1 is classified as a pseudogene. The CDR3 has 13 residues. CDR3 protein: CASSKQVSYEQYF. The CDR3 nucleotides are TGTGCCAGCAGCAAACAGGTCTCCTACGAGCAGTACTTC.

The rearrangement joins TRBV2 to TRBJ2-5; D call uncertain. The V gene's germline CDR1 is SNHLY and CDR2 FYNNEI. Trimming left V 1 base short and J 4 bases short, with 4 bases between. This CDR3 is built from 12 residues. In DNA form, the CDR3 reads TGTGCCAGCAGTGAAGGCGTAGAGACCCAGTACTTC. Its translation is CASSEGVETQYF.